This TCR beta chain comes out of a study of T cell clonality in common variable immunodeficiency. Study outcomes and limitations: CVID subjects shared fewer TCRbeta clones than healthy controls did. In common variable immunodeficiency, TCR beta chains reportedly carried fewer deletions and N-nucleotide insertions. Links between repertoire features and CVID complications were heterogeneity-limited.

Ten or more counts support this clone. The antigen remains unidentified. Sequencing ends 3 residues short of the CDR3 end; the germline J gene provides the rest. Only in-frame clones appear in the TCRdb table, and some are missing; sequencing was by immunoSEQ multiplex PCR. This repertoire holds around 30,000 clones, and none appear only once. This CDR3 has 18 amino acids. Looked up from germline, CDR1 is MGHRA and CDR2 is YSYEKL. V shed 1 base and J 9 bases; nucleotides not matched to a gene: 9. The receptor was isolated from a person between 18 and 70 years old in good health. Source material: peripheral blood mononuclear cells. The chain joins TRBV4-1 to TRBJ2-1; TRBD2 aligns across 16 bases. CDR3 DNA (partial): TGCGCCAGCAGCCAAGGTGGGACTAGCGGGAGGGCCTTCGGTGAG. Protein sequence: CASSQGGTSGRAFGE. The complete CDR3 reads CASSQGGTSGRAFGEQFF.